These 11 T cell receptor beta chains were all obtained from the same sample, sequenced in a study of T cells after posttransplantation cyclophosphamide. Controls had myeloablative marrow grafts with methotrexate and calcineurin inhibitor, sampled at 1 year. Sequencing was performed with immunoSEQ multiplex PCR; in TCRdb, only in-frame clones are kept and a portion is missing. The data hold more than 15,000 clones, with roughly 84% observed a single time. The specimen was PBMCs, collected after an allogeneic stem cell transplant with a calcineurin inhibitor and methotrexate. Receptors originate from a male patient in his 50s who received an allogeneic stem cell transplant from an unrelated donor, was CMV-positive, and had chronic GVHD only. Some T cells may be transferred from the graft donor.

The chain couples TRBV6-5 to TRBJ2-1, with D tentatively TRBD1 (6 bases). Germline V gives CDR1 MNHEY, CDR2 SVGAGI. Trimming removed 2 bases at V and 8 bases at J, with 13 bases between. The CDR3 covers 14 residues. In DNA, the CDR3 is TGTGCCAGCAGTTACACGTCAGGGGTGGATGAGCAGTTCTTC. It yields the protein CASSYTSGVDEQFF.

The chain has TRBV4-1 and TRBJ1-5, with D possibly TRBD1 on 6 matching bases. V lost 5 bases to trimming and J lost 2 bases, with 16 bases between them. The CDR3 sequence is 16 residues long. Per germline, CDR1 MGHRA and CDR2 YSYEKL. The CDR3 protein is CASSSVQGGGNQPQHF. The CDR3 nucleotides read TGCGCCAGCAGCTCGGTACAGGGTGGGGGCAATCAGCCCCAGCATTTT.

The chain uses TRBV12-5 and TRBJ2-2; possibly TRBD2 for D (7 bases). Germline CDR1 reads LGHNT; CDR2 reads FRNRAP. With 4 bases removed from V and 7 bases from J, the gap between germline ends came to 16 bases. The CDR3 is 15 amino acids. The CDR3 DNA sequence: TGTGCTAGTGGTTCGACGGGGGGCCCCCACGGGGAGCTGTTTTTT. Translation: CASGSTGGPHGELFF.

V usage is TRBV21-1 and J usage is TRBJ2-5; the D call TRBD2 from the table was never checked on the DNA. TRBV21-1 is assigned pseudogene status. The CDR3 covers 19 residues. CDR3 DNA: TGTGCCAGCAGCAAATTCGGATCGTCCAGTCGGGGGAGCCAAGAGACCCAGTACTTC. Amino acids: CASSKFGSSSRGSQETQYF.

The CDR3, as DNA: TGTGCCAGCGCTAGCGGCCTACCAAATTCCAATGAGCAGTTCTTC. This encodes CASASGLPNSNEQFF. The V gene is TRBV6-5, the J gene TRBJ2-1, with 7 bases fitting TRBD2. CDR1 and CDR2 (germline): MNHEY, SVGAGI. The V gene end was trimmed by 8 bases and the J gene end by 6 bases; junction bases not matched to a gene: 13. The CDR3 runs to 15 residues.

DNA for the CDR3: TGCGCCAGCAGCCTAGATCCGAACACCGGGGAGCTGTTTTTT. Translated: CASSLDPNTGELFF. This sequence joins TRBV5-1 and TRBJ2-2; D gene unclear. V gave up 4 bases and J gave up 0 bases, with 7 bases separating them. Germline V gene data show CDR1 as SGHRS and CDR2 as YFSETQ. The CDR3 spans 14 residues. Supplemented by reference TRBV5-1 and TRBJ2-2, the full variable domain reads KAGVTQTPRYLIKTRGQQVTLSCSPISGHRSVSWYQQTPGQGLQFLFEYFSETQRNKGNFPGRFSGRQFSNSRSEMNVSTLELGDSALYLCASSLDPNTGELFFGEGSRLTVL.

The chain carries TRBV7-6 and TRBJ1-1; TRBD1 agrees at 8 bases. The CDR3 spans 15 residues. Germline trimming cut 6 bases from V and 5 bases from J; bases unmatched to any gene: 11. The germline V gene encodes CDR1 SGHVS and CDR2 FNYEAQ. In DNA form, the CDR3 reads TGTGCCAGCAGTTTAAGCCGGACAGGGCAAACTGAAGCTTTCTTT. Translating it yields CASSLSRTGQTEAFF.

This clone was seen a few times. This chain joins TRBV11-2 and TRBJ1-6; D may be TRBD1 (6 bases). The V end lost 5 bases, the J end lost 3 bases, and 14 bases lay between the germline ends. This CDR3 comprises 16 residues. Germline V gene lookup returns CDR1 SGHAT and CDR2 FQNNGV. The CDR3 bases are TGTGCCAGCAGCCCACAGGGCAAAGGCTATAATTCACCCCTCCACTTT. As protein: CASSPQGKGYNSPLHF.

The chain links TRBV25-1 to TRBJ1-1; no clear D gene. The CDR3 contains 13 residues. Trimming took 1 base from V and 4 from J, leaving 7 bases between them. CDR1 and CDR2 from the germline V gene are MGHDK and SYGVNS. This chain's CDR3 is CASSEWEGTEAFF. The CDR3 DNA sequence: TGTGCCAGCAGTGAATGGGAGGGCACTGAAGCTTTCTTT.

The chain carries TRBV11-3 and TRBJ2-7; 8 bases line up with TRBD2. V lost 5 bases, J lost 4 bases, and 4 bases stayed unmatched. The CDR3 loop spans 13 amino acids. Germline V gives CDR1 SGHNT, CDR2 YENEEA. CDR3 sequence: CASSRGGFYEQYF. CDR3 bases: TGTGCCAGCAGCCGGGGGGGGTTTTACGAGCAGTACTTC.

This chain links TRBV27 with TRBJ2-1, with 10 bases that match TRBD1. CDR3 size: 13 residues. Germline assignment: CDR1 MNHEY and CDR2 SMNVEV (reference sequence). Germline trimming cut 5 bases from V and 13 bases from J; bases unmatched to any gene: 8. The CDR3 DNA follows: TGTGCCAGCAGTGCTAGGGGACAGGGGCTACAGTTCTTC. It specifies CASSARGQGLQFF.